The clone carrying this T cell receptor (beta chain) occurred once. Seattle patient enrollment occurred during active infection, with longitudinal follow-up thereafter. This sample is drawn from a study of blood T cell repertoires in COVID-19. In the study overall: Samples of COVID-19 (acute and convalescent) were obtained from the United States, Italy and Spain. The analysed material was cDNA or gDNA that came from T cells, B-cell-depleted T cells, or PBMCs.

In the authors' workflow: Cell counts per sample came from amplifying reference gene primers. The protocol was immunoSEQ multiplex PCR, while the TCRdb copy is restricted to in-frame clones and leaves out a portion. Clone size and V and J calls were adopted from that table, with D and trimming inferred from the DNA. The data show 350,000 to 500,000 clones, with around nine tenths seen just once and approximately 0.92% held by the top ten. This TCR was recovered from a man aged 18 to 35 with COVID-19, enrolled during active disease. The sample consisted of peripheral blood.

The CDR3 region has the DNA TGCGCCAGCAGCTTGGATCAGTACGAGACCCAGTACTTC. This translates into CASSLDQYETQYF. The rearrangement uses TRBV5-1 and TRBJ2-5; no clear D gene. This CDR3 has 13 residues. The germline CDR1 and CDR2 sequences are SGHRS and YFSETQ. Between the trimmed V and J ends, which lost 0 bases and 5 bases, there was a span of 8 bases.